The clone carrying this T cell receptor beta chain was recorded a few times. V lost 7 bases and J lost 0, with 9 bases in between. The CDR3 contains 14 residues. Germline values: CDR1 KGHSH, CDR2 LQKENI. The record originates from a study of blood T cell repertoires in COVID-19. Across the whole study: COVID-19 samples collected from the United States, Italy and Spain covered acute and convalescent phases.

The assay was immunoSEQ multiplex PCR, and TCRdb's table has in-frame clones only and misses some. The table lists around 30,000 clones, 65% to 90% of them singletons. The rearrangement uses TRBV18 and TRBJ2-2, with D possibly matching TRBD1 (6 bases). The receptor was isolated from a man aged 55 to 70 with active COVID-19. The sequencing input was peripheral blood. DNA for the CDR3: TGTGCCAGCTTGACAGGATCGAACACCGGGGAGCTGTTTTTT. Amino acids: CASLTGSNTGELFF.